These 28 T cell receptor beta chains originate from one sample sequenced in a study of OX40 agonist ivuxolimab in advanced cancers. TCRdb keeps only in-frame clones here, not all; method: immunoSEQ multiplex PCR. The table lists some 35,000 clones, approximately 80% of them singletons. Source: CD4+ or CD8+ T cells sorted from blood, taken in a trial of the OX40 agonist ivuxolimab. These receptor sequences come from an adult with an advanced solid tumor such as melanoma, head and neck, liver or kidney cancer.

V usage is TRBV7-2 and J usage is TRBJ2-1; no definite D call. Trimming stripped 6 bases from V and 0 bases from J, with 6 bases between. The CDR3 covers 13 residues. Germline V gives CDR1 SGHTA, CDR2 FQGNSA. For the CDR3, the DNA is TGTGCCAGCAGGCCCGACTCCTACAATGAGCAGTTCTTC. Translated, it gives CASRPDSYNEQFF.

V and J are TRBV5-1 and TRBJ2-2, with D tentatively TRBD2 (5 bases). This CDR3 contains 13 residues. Germline V gene data show CDR1 as SGHRS and CDR2 as YFSETQ. Trimming left V 1 base short and J 6 bases short, with 7 bases between. The DNA of the CDR3 is TGCGCCAGCAGCTTGAGGGAGTCCGGGGAGCTGTTTTTT. Residues: CASSLRESGELFF.

Notes on this clone: The same CDR3 also results from other DNA sequences found in this sample. The chain is built from TRBV7-2 and TRBJ2-1, with D tentatively TRBD1 (7 bases). Germline-derived CDR1 and CDR2 are SGHTA and FQGNSA. This CDR3 region has 15 residues. Trimming took off 3 bases at V and 2 bases at J, with 11 bases between the two ends. Here the CDR3 reads CASSLEGAAYNEQFF. The CDR3 nucleotides read TGTGCCAGCAGCTTGGAGGGGGCGGCCTACAATGAGCAGTTCTTC.

The V gene is TRBV28, the J gene TRBJ1-6; D is unclear. Trimming removed 5 bases from V and 6 bases from J, with 8 bases in between. The CDR3 loop spans 13 amino acids. CDR1 and CDR2 from the germline V gene are MDHEN and SYDVKM. CDR3 loop: CASSLGSNSPLHF. For the CDR3, the DNA is TGTGCCAGCAGTCTGGGGTCTAATTCACCCCTCCACTTT.

The chain joins TRBV30 to TRBJ1-5; D is uncertain. With 0 bases removed from V and 1 base from J, the gap between germline ends came to 7 bases. Germline V gene data show CDR1 as GTSNPN and CDR2 as SVGIG (reference sequence). The CDR3 runs 14 residues. DNA of the CDR3: TGTGCCTGGAGTGTAGGACCGAGCAATCAGCCCCAGCATTTT. Translated: CAWSVGPSNQPQHF.

The genes are TRBV5-8 and TRBJ2-7; no definite D call. CDR3 length: 14 residues. Germline V gene lookup returns CDR1 SGHTS and CDR2 YDEGEE. V dropped 3 bases and J dropped 1 base, with 11 bases sitting between them. CDR3 in amino acids: CASSSVISSYEQYV. The CDR3 bases are TGTGCCAGCAGCTCTGTAATAAGTTCCTACGAGCAGTACGTC.

The chain uses TRBV15 and TRBJ2-5; 14 nucleotides match TRBD2. The CDR3 covers 18 residues. After removal of 5 bases from V and 5 bases from J, the junction contained 13 bases not matched to a gene. CDR1 and CDR2 (germline): LNHNV, YYDKDF (reference sequence). The CDR3 reads CATSPREGLAGAVETQYF. In DNA, the CDR3 is TGTGCCACCAGCCCCCGCGAGGGACTAGCGGGGGCGGTGGAGACCCAGTACTTC.

V gene TRBV5-1 combines with J gene TRBJ1-4; D gene unclear. This CDR3 region has 16 residues. Trimming shortened V by 1 base and J by 4 bases, and 14 bases separated the two germline ends. The germline gives CDR1 SGHRS, CDR2 YFSETQ. Here the CDR3 reads CASSLFSGGVNEKLFF. The CDR3, as DNA: TGCGCCAGCAGCTTGTTTTCAGGCGGGGTTAATGAAAAACTGTTTTTT.

The chain recombines TRBV6-6 with TRBJ2-7, with TRBD2 matching over 11 bases. CDR3 length: 16 residues. V dropped 6 bases and J dropped 3; count of bases not matched to a gene: 10. Germline loops: CDR1 MNHNY, CDR2 SVGAGI (reference sequence). As DNA, the CDR3 is TGTGCCAGCAGATCGAATAGCGGGGGGGCCGGCTACGAGCAGTACTTC. Translated, it gives CASRSNSGGAGYEQYF.

The genes are TRBV10-3 and TRBJ2-3; 8 positions match TRBD2. The CDR3 sequence is 14 residues long. The V and J ends lost 9 bases and 6 bases, in that order; junction bases with no gene match: 11. Germline-derived CDR1 and CDR2 are ENHRY and SYGVKD. CDR3 region: CAIKAGASSDTQYF. CDR3 in DNA: TGTGCCATTAAAGCGGGGGCGTCGTCGGATACGCAGTATTTT.

In its sample, this clone is medium-sized. The rearrangement links TRBV30 to TRBJ2-7, with 12 nucleotides matching TRBD1. The junction had 13 bases not matched to a gene; V was cut back by 8 bases and J by 5 bases. From germline, CDR1 is GTSNPN and CDR2 SVGIG (reference sequence). This CDR3 contains 15 residues. The CDR3 bases are TGTGCCCGAACTTATCCGGGACAGGGGGCCCACGAGCAGTACTTC. Protein sequence: CARTYPGQGAHEQYF.

CDR3 coding DNA: TGCGCCAGCAGCTTGGGTGTACAGGGAGGGCTAGCCAAAAACATTCAGTACTTC. Encoded protein: CASSLGVQGGLAKNIQYF. The chain is built from TRBV5-1 and TRBJ2-4; tentative D call: TRBD2 (7 bases). In germline, CDR1 is SGHRS, CDR2 YFSETQ. The CDR3 is 18 residues long. Trimming shortened V by 0 bases and J by 0 bases, and 16 bases separated the two germline ends.

Here the CDR3 reads CATSWVANIQYF. In DNA, the CDR3 is TGTGCCACCAGTTGGGTCGCAAACATTCAGTACTTC. The chain couples TRBV15 to TRBJ2-4, with D unclear. This CDR3 is 12 amino acids long. In germline, CDR1 is LNHNV, CDR2 YYDKDF (reference sequence). V lost 6 bases and J 6 bases, leaving 9 bases between the germline ends.

The rearrangement uses TRBV11-2 and TRBJ1-2, with 7 bases fitting TRBD1. Germline-derived CDR1 and CDR2 are SGHAT and FQNNGV. The V gene end was trimmed by 5 bases and the J gene end by 4 bases; junction bases not matched to a gene: 7. The CDR3 totals 14 residues. As DNA, the CDR3 is TGTGCCAGCAGCATGACAGGGAACGGCTATGGCTACACCTTC. Residues: CASSMTGNGYGYTF.

V is TRBV2 and J is TRBJ1-2; no definite D call. The V gene's germline CDR1 is SNHLY and CDR2 FYNNEI. Trimming pared 5 bases from V and 0 bases from J, leaving 1 base between. The CDR3 extends over 11 amino acids. The CDR3 loop is CASSPNYGYTF. CDR3 nucleotides: TGTGCCAGCAGTCCTAACTATGGCTACACCTTC.

The chain uses TRBV11-1 and TRBJ2-1; D remains ambiguous. The V and J ends lost 1 base and 7 bases respectively, with 11 bases between them. The CDR3 runs to 14 residues. CDR1 and CDR2 from the germline V gene are SGHAT and FQDESV (reference sequence). The CDR3 here is CASSLGSSRNEQFF. The DNA for the CDR3 is TGTGCCAGCAGCTTAGGGTCCTCCCGGAATGAGCAGTTCTTC.

This chain joins TRBV19 and TRBJ1-2; TRBD1 aligns across 7 bases. The J segment lost 0 bases and the V segment lost 6 bases, leaving 4 bases of the junction unmatched. The germline V gene has CDR1 LNHDA and CDR2 SQIVND (reference sequence). The CDR3 loop spans 14 amino acids. The CDR3 is CASRGTAPNYGYTF. CDR3 sequence (DNA): TGTGCCAGTAGAGGGACAGCTCCTAACTATGGCTACACCTTC. The variable domain in full, with the rest retrieved from reference TRBV19 and TRBJ1-2, is DGGITQSPKYLFRKEGQNVTLSCEQNLNHDAMYWYRQDPGQGLRLIYYSQIVNDFQKGDIAEGYSVSREKKESFPLTVTSAQKNPTAFYLCASRGTAPNYGYTFGSGTRLTVV.

The chain combines TRBV18 with TRBJ2-2; 8 bases fit TRBD1. Germline V gene lookup returns CDR1 KGHSH and CDR2 LQKENI. Trimming took 6 bases from V and 4 from J; bases not matched to a gene: 10. The CDR3 consists of 16 residues. CDR3 amino acids: CASSQQGATSTGELFF. In DNA, the CDR3 is TGTGCCAGCTCCCAGCAGGGGGCTACTTCCACCGGGGAGCTGTTTTTT.

The chain has TRBV6-5 and TRBJ2-5; D is unclear. This CDR3 comprises 16 residues. Trimming cost V 0 bases and J 0 bases, with 11 bases left between them. Germline lookup yields CDR1 MNHEY and CDR2 SVGAGI. The CDR3 spells CASSYSSIFHQETQYF. The DNA for the CDR3 is TGTGCCAGCAGTTACTCGTCCATTTTCCACCAAGAGACCCAGTACTTC.

As DNA, the CDR3 is TGTGCCAGCAGTGAGGCCAGGGGCAATCAGCCCCAGCATTTT. It translates to CASSEARGNQPQHF. This chain connects TRBV7-9 to TRBJ1-5; weak D call: TRBD1 (5 bases). The CDR3 has 14 amino acids. Germline V lookup: CDR1 SEHNR, CDR2 FQNEAQ (reference sequence). V was shortened by 6 bases and J by 2 bases, with 11 bases between the two germline ends.

This clone appeared once. This rearrangement joins TRBV27 to TRBJ1-1, with 9 bases lining up with TRBD1. The ends lost 8 bases at V and 4 bases at J; junction bases unmatched: 11. This CDR3 region has 15 residues. Germline V CDR1 and CDR2: MNHEY, SMNVEV (reference sequence). CDR3 DNA: TGTGCCAGCCACGGAATCCGGACAGGGGCCACTGAAGCTTTCTTT. It yields the protein CASHGIRTGATEAFF.

The table lists this clone with a few counts. The rearrangement uses TRBV7-9 and TRBJ1-1, with D uncertain. The CDR3 loop spans 14 amino acids. From germline, CDR1 is SEHNR and CDR2 FQNEAQ (reference sequence). Trimming cost V 2 bases and J 4 bases, with 11 bases left between them. The CDR3 DNA sequence: TGTGCCAGCAGCTTATCCTCCGGTCCCACTGAAGCTTTCTTT. Encoded protein: CASSLSSGPTEAFF.

The rearrangement links TRBV2 to TRBJ2-2, with D perhaps being TRBD1 or TRBD2 (5 bases each). Per germline, CDR1 SNHLY and CDR2 FYNNEI. The CDR3 runs to 15 residues. V dropped 4 bases and J dropped 6 bases, with 15 bases sitting between them. CDR3 protein: CASSGNRDQAGELFF. CDR3 nucleotides: TGTGCCAGCAGTGGTAATAGGGACCAAGCCGGGGAGCTGTTTTTT.

V and J are TRBV2 and TRBJ2-6, with 7 bases aligning to TRBD1. CDR1 SNHLY and CDR2 FYNNEI come from the germline V gene. V trimming: 2 bases; J trimming: 3 bases; junction bases outside the gene matches: 7. The CDR3 covers 17 residues. The CDR3 DNA is TGTGCCAGCAGTGAAAGGGGGCTGAGCTTTGGGGCCAACGTCCTGACTTTC. Amino acids: CASSERGLSFGANVLTF. Full variable domain (outside the CDR3, taken from reference TRBV2 and TRBJ2-6): EPEVTQTPSHQVTQMGQEVILRCVPISNHLYFYWYRQILGQKVEFLVSFYNNEISEKSEIFDDQFSVERPDGSNFTLKIRSTKLEDSAMYFCASSERGLSFGANVLTFGAGSRLTVL.

The J gene is TRBJ2-1, the V gene TRBV19, with a weak D call TRBD1 (6 bases). The CDR3 is made up of 13 amino acids. V was clipped by 1 base and J by 8 bases, with 9 bases between them. Germline V gives CDR1 LNHDA, CDR2 SQIVND (reference sequence). CDR3 DNA sequence: TGTGCCAGTAGTATAGGAGGGGGAGATGAGCAGTTCTTC. This encodes CASSIGGGDEQFF.

The CDR3 DNA sequence: TGCGCCGGGCGGGAGGGGGCTCCCACTGAAGCTTTCTTT. It codes for CAGREGAPTEAFF. The gene calls are TRBV10-2 and TRBJ1-1; 7 positions match TRBD1. The CDR3 is 13 residues long. After removal of 11 bases from V and 4 bases from J, the junction contained 10 bases not matched to a gene. Germline CDR1 and CDR2: WSHSY and SAAADI.

V gene TRBV6-5 combines with J gene TRBJ2-2, with D unresolved. The CDR3 has 11 residues. The germline V gene has CDR1 MNHEY and CDR2 SVGAGI. V gave up 7 bases and J gave up 6 bases, with 6 bases separating them. The CDR3 sequence is CASIGSGELFF. The CDR3 coding sequence is TGTGCCAGCATAGGGTCCGGGGAGCTGTTTTTT.

The rearrangement joins TRBV11-2 to TRBJ1-1, with a possible D match to TRBD1 (6 bases). Trimming stripped 4 bases from V and 4 bases from J, with 19 bases between. Germline V CDR1 and CDR2: SGHAT, FQNNGV. The CDR3 is 16 residues long. As DNA, the CDR3 is TGTGCCAGCAGCTCTACAACTACAGGGATGGGCACTGAAGCTTTCTTT. Its protein is CASSSTTTGMGTEAFF.